The subject of this entry is one T cell receptor (beta chain). The data originate from a study of blood T cell repertoires in COVID-19. The wider study: Acute-phase and convalescent COVID-19 samples originated in the United States, Italy and Spain. PBMCs, B-cell-depleted T cells, or T cells were the source of the cDNA or gDNA that made up the material.

Study processing details: Reference gene primer amplification yielded estimated nucleated cell counts. Clones were sequenced by immunoSEQ multiplex PCR, and TCRdb holds only the in-frame ones, with some missing. That table supplies the V and J calls and clone size; D and trimming were determined from the DNA. The data hold approximately 250,000 clones, with 70% to 85% observed a single time. With 0 bases removed from V and 5 bases from J, the gap between germline ends came to 3 bases. CDR1 and CDR2 from the germline V gene are SGDLS and YYNGEE. The CDR3 is 12 residues long. The source material was peripheral blood. This clonotype was obtained from a man between 35 and 55 years old who had recovered from COVID-19. This chain connects TRBV9 to TRBJ1-3; D unresolved. CDR3 DNA: TGTGCCAGCAGCGTAGACAGAAACACCATATATTTT. Its translation is CASSVDRNTIYF.